These 21 T cell receptor beta chains were all obtained from the same sample, sequenced in a study of regulatory T cells in long-lasting Graves disease. As for time point: newly diagnosed GD, antithyroid drugs for less than 3 months. PBMCs were the source of the RNA used for TCR sequencing. Library construction for TCR beta used iRepertoire HTBI primers and Arm-PCR of CDR3 regions. One entry per CDR3 protein, called by TCRdb with MiXCR from the multiplex PCR reads. The sample carries hundreds of thousands of distinct CDR3 sequences, roughly 15% recorded once. This same sample was also part of a study on T cells in Graves' hyperthyroidism and ophthalmopathy.

The sample consisted of peripheral blood mononuclear cells (PBMCs), taken at new diagnosis, from a patient treated with antithyroid drugs. These TCRs come from a woman in her twenties or thirties with Graves disease.

The chain recombines TRBV20-1 with TRBJ1-2; D is undetermined. Trimming removed 0 bases from V and 5 bases from J, with 13 bases in between. The CDR3 runs 14 residues. CDR1 DFQATT and CDR2 SNEGSKA come from the germline V gene (reference sequence). CDR3 in amino acids: CSARDEALGYGYTF. The DNA of the CDR3 is TGCAGTGCTAGAGATGAGGCGTTGGGTTATGGCTACACCTTC.

The rearrangement links TRBV6-2 or TRBV6-3 to TRBJ2-7, with 7 positions matching TRBD1. The CDR3 runs to 14 residues. Germline CDR1 is MNHEY and CDR2 is SVGEGT. V was pared by 11 bases and J by 3 bases, with 13 bases of the junction left unmatched. CDR3 sequence (DNA): TGTGCCGGCAAAATGGTAACAGGGGTCTACGAGCAGTACTTC. It encodes CAGKMVTGVYEQYF.

This clonotype was counted a few times. This sequence may be a read error, since a much larger clone differs from it by one base. The conserved final phenylalanine or tryptophan is absent from the CDR3, which likely points to a read error. The CDR3 region has the DNA TGTGCCAGCAGCTTAGACCTGGCACTGGGTGAGCAGTTCTCC. Amino acids: CASSLDLALGEQFS. The chain is built from TRBV7-9 and TRBJ2-1; unclear D gene. The germline gives CDR1 SEHNR, CDR2 FQNEAQ (reference sequence). V was pared by 1 base and J by 9 bases, with 13 bases between. CDR3 length: 14 residues.

V usage is TRBV5-8 and J usage is TRBJ1-1; D remains unclear. This CDR3 contains 15 residues. Between the trimmed V and J ends, which lost 0 bases and 3 bases, there was a span of 12 bases. The germline V gene encodes CDR1 SGHTS and CDR2 YDEGEE. The CDR3 is CASSLEYGLYTEAFF. For the CDR3, the DNA is TGTGCCAGCAGCTTGGAATATGGGCTTTACACTGAAGCTTTCTTT.

A note on this clonotype: This may be a read error, as it is one base from a much larger clone. The genes are TRBV12-3 or TRBV12-4 and TRBJ2-1, with 8 bases fitting TRBD2. The length of the CDR3 is 14 residues. Unmatched junction bases numbered 12, after V lost 5 bases and J lost 12 bases. In DNA, the CDR3 is TGTGCCAGCAGTGTCGCCCTTCGGGGGGGTATGCAGTTCTTC. This sequence encodes CASSVALRGGMQFF.

This clonotype has a count of ten or more. The chain is built from TRBV7-3 and TRBJ2-3, with D tentatively TRBD2 (6 bases). The V end was cut by 2 bases, the J end by 2 bases, with 11 bases between. CDR1 and CDR2 from the germline V gene are SGHTA and FQGTGA. The CDR3 extends over 15 amino acids. The CDR3 DNA reads TGTGCCAGCAGCTTATTTGGGGGGTACACAGATACGCAGTATTTT. Translating gives CASSLFGGYTDTQYF.

V usage is TRBV7-9 and J usage is TRBJ2-5; 9 nucleotides align to TRBD1. The germline V gene encodes CDR1 SEHNR and CDR2 FQNEAQ (reference sequence). V was pared by 4 bases and J by 1 base, with 4 bases of the junction left unmatched. The CDR3 totals 15 residues. The CDR3 region has the DNA TGTGCCAGCAGCTCGGGACAGGGTATCCAAGAGACCCAGTACTTC. It specifies CASSSGQGIQETQYF.

The sample holds many counts of this clonotype. V gene TRBV20-1 combines with J gene TRBJ2-3; D might be TRBD2 (6 bases). V lost 5 bases to trimming and J lost 4 bases, with 16 bases between them. CDR1 DFQATT and CDR2 SNEGSKA come from the germline V gene (reference sequence). CDR3 size: 14 residues. The CDR3 loop is CSASREFLADTQYF. In DNA, the CDR3 is TGCAGTGCTTCTCGGGAGTTCCTCGCAGATACGCAGTATTTT.

This clonotype has at least ten counts. V and J are TRBV7-2 and TRBJ1-2; a weak D match, TRBD1 (5 bases). The germline CDR1 and CDR2 sequences are SGHTA and FQGNSA. CDR3 size: 15 residues. Trimming cost V 5 bases and J 2 bases, with 15 bases left between them. The chain's CDR3 is CASSPPGLRNYGYTF. CDR3 nucleotides: TGTGCCAGCAGCCCCCCAGGGCTGCGGAACTATGGCTACACCTTC.

This clonotype was recorded at least ten times. The CDR3 coding sequence is TGTGCCAGCAGCCTCGGGACTGCCGGGCGGGACACTGAAGCTTTCTTT. Translation gives CASSLGTAGRDTEAFF. V is TRBV7-9 and J is TRBJ1-1, with D possibly matching TRBD1 (5 bases). The CDR3 totals 16 residues. Germline V gene sequence: CDR1 SEHNR, CDR2 FQNEAQ (reference sequence). V dropped 5 bases and J dropped 3 bases, with 19 bases sitting between them.

The gene calls are TRBV19 and TRBJ1-1, with 9 positions matching TRBD1. The CDR3 covers 16 residues. V shed 7 bases and J 1 base; nucleotides not matched to a gene: 10. Germline values: CDR1 LNHDA, CDR2 SQIVND (reference sequence). CDR3 bases: TGTGCCAGTATCGACAGGGGGGGACAGTCGAACACTGAAGCTTTCTTT. Protein product: CASIDRGGQSNTEAFF.

This clonotype has ten or more counts. This sequence joins TRBV10-3 and TRBJ1-4, with D possibly TRBD1 on 5 matching bases. Germline lookup yields CDR1 ENHRY and CDR2 SYGVKD. The CDR3 extends over 14 amino acids. Trimming cost V 10 bases and J 4 bases, with 16 bases left between them. This CDR3 is CATGGSQLNEKLFF. In DNA form, the CDR3 reads TGTGCCACCGGGGGGTCACAACTTAATGAAAAACTGTTTTTT.

In this sample, this clonotype turned up a few times. The chain couples TRBV29-1 to TRBJ1-1; D might be TRBD1 (5 bases). V was clipped by 5 bases and J by 1 base, with 14 bases between them. Germline assignment: CDR1 SQVTM and CDR2 ANQGSEA. CDR3 size: 14 residues. The CDR3 DNA sequence: TGCAGCGTTCGTCTGGGCGGGGGGAACACTGAAGCTTTCTTT. Translated, it gives CSVRLGGGNTEAFF.

The rearrangement links TRBV20-1 to TRBJ1-6, with unresolved D. The CDR3 extends over 15 amino acids. Between the trimmed V and J ends, which lost 6 bases and 8 bases, there was a span of 20 bases. Germline assignment: CDR1 DFQATT and CDR2 SNEGSKA (reference sequence). CDR3 bases: TGCAGTGCGGTCCGGGGATACCAATATGATTCACCCCTCCACTTT. Residues: CSAVRGYQYDSPLHF.

This clonotype was detected a few times. This chain connects TRBV5-1 to TRBJ1-1; D uncertain. The ends were cut back, 5 bases at V and 4 bases at J, with 21 bases in the middle. Looked up from germline, CDR1 is SGHRS and CDR2 is YFSETQ. The CDR3 length is 16 residues. The chain's CDR3 is CASRPYSSLGSTEAFF. Written as DNA, the CDR3 is TGCGCCAGCAGACCCTACAGTTCGTTGGGAAGCACTGAAGCTTTCTTT.

This clonotype was detected many times. The CDR3 bases are TGCAGCGTTGATCCTGCCAGGGGGCGAACTGAAGCTTTCTTT. Residues: CSVDPARGRTEAFF. The J gene is TRBJ1-1, the V gene TRBV29-1; 8 nucleotides agree with TRBD1. Trimming took 3 bases from V and 5 from J; bases not matched to a gene: 8. This CDR3 is built from 14 residues. Germline CDR1 SQVTM, CDR2 ANQGSEA. Combining the CDR3 with reference TRBV29-1 and TRBJ1-1 gives the whole variable domain SAVISQKPSRDICQRGTSLTIQCQVDSQVTMMFWYRQQPGQSLTLIATANQGSEATYESGFVIDKFPISRPNLTFSTLTVSNMSPEDSSIYLCSVDPARGRTEAFFGQGTRLTVV.

This clonotype was recorded many times. The chain is built from TRBV2 and TRBJ2-7; possible D gene TRBD1, 7 bases. This CDR3 comprises 18 residues. The germline gives CDR1 SNHLY, CDR2 FYNNEI. The V end was cut by 1 base, the J end by 4 bases, with 23 bases between. DNA of the CDR3: TGTGCCAGCAGTGAAGATTCAGGGGGGAGGATCTCTGGGTACGAGCAGTACTTC. Translation: CASSEDSGGRISGYEQYF.

There are many counts of this clonotype. V and J are TRBV6-1 and TRBJ2-3; 9 nucleotides line up with TRBD1. Unmatched junction bases numbered 9, after V lost 11 bases and J lost 6 bases. In germline, CDR1 is MNHNS, CDR2 SASEGT. The CDR3 is 13 residues long. Here the CDR3 DNA reads TGTGCCTCGCCGGGACAGGGTTTGGATACGCAGTATTTT. Its translation: CASPGQGLDTQYF.

The J gene is TRBJ2-7, the V gene TRBV18; the D is unclear. Trimming took 0 bases from V and 3 from J, leaving 6 bases between them. This CDR3 is built from 13 residues. Germline CDR1 and CDR2: KGHSH and LQKENI. CDR3 residues: CASSPPSNYEQYF. The DNA for the CDR3 is TGTGCCAGCTCACCACCTTCCAACTACGAGCAGTACTTC.

About this clonotype itself: An end of the junction differs from the germline gene, which may be a read error. The V gene is TRBV30, the J gene TRBJ1-4; D is undetermined. The germline gives CDR1 GTSNPN, CDR2 SVGIG (reference sequence). The CDR3 covers 14 residues. The CDR3 here is CAWSLGGTNEKLSF. CDR3 sequence (DNA): TGTGCCTGGTCTTTGGGCGGAACTAATGAAAAACTGTCTTTT.

This clonotype was seen a few times. This sequence joins TRBV7-9 and TRBJ2-1; no reliable D call. CDR1 is SEHNR, CDR2 FQNEAQ, per germline (reference sequence). The CDR3 has 8 residues. Trimming left V 6 bases short and J 15 bases short, with 6 bases between. The CDR3 is CASSPGFF. The CDR3 bases are TGTGCCAGCAGTCCCGGGTTCTTC.